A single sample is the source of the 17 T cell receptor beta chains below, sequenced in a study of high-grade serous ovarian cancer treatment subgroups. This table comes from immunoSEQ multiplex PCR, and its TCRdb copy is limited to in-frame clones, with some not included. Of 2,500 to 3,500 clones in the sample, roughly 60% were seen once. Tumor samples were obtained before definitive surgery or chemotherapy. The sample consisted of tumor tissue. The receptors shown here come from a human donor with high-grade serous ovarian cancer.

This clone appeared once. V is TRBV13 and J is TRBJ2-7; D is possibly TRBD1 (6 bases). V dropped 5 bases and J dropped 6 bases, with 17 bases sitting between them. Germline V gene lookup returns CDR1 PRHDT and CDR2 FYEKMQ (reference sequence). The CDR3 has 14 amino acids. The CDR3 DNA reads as TGTGCCAGCAGCGCAGACCGTATCAGGGGCGAGCAGTACTTC. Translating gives CASSADRIRGEQYF. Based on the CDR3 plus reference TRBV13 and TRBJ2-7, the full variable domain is AAGVIQSPRHLIKEKRETATLKCYPIPRHDTVYWYQQGPGQDPQFLISFYEKMQSDKGSIPDRFSAQQFSDYHSELNMSSLELGDSALYFCASSADRIRGEQYFGPGTRLTVT.

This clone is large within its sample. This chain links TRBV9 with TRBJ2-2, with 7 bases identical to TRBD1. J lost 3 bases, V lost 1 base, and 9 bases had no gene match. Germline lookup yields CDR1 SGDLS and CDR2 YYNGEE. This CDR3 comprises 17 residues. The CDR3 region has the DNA TGTGCCAGCAGCGTATGGGAGCCAGGGGGAGACACCGGGGAGCTGTTTTTT. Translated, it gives CASSVWEPGGDTGELFF.

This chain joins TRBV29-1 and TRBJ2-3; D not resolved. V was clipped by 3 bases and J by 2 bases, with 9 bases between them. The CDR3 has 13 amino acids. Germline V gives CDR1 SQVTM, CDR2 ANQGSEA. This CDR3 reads CSVEIRDTDTQYF. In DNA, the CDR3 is TGCAGCGTTGAGATAAGGGACACAGATACGCAGTATTTT.

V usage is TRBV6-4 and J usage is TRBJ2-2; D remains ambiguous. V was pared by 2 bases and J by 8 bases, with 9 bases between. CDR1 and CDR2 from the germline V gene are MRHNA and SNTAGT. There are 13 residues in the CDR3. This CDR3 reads CASSDVGRGELFF. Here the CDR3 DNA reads TGTGCCAGCAGTGACGTGGGCCGGGGGGAGCTGTTTTTT.

The CDR3 loop is CASRADNYEQYF. CDR3 nucleotide sequence: TGTGCCAGTAGGGCGGACAACTACGAGCAGTACTTC. The gene calls are TRBV19 and TRBJ2-7, with D possibly TRBD1 on 5 matching bases. The CDR3 runs to 12 residues. V lost 6 bases, J lost 3 bases, and 9 bases lay in between. CDR1 and CDR2 from the germline V gene are LNHDA and SQIVND (reference sequence).

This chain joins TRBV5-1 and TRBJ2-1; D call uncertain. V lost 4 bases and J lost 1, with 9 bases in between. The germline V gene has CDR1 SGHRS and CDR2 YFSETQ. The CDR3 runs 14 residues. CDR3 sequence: CASSVPGSYNEQFF. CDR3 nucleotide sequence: TGCGCCAGCAGCGTGCCCGGGTCCTACAATGAGCAGTTCTTC.

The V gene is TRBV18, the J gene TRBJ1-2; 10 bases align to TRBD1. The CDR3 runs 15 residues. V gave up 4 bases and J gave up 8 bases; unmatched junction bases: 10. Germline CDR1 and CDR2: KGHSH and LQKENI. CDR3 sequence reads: CASSRGTGVMEGYTF. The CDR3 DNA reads TGTGCCAGCTCACGCGGGACAGGGGTTATGGAAGGCTACACCTTC.

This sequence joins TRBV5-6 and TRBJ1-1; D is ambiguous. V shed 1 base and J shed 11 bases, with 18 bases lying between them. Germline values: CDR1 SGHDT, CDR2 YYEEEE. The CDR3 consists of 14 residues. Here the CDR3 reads CASSLFLGLAEAFF. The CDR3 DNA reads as TGTGCCAGCAGCTTGTTTTTAGGGTTGGCCGAGGCTTTCTTT.

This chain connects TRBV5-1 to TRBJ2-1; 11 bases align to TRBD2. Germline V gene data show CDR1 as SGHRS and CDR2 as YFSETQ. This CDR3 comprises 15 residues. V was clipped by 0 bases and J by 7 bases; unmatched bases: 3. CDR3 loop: CASSLVAGGQNEQFF. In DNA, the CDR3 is TGCGCCAGCAGCTTGGTAGCGGGGGGGCAAAATGAGCAGTTCTTC. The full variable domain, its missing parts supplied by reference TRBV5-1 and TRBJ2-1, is KAGVTQTPRYLIKTRGQQVTLSCSPISGHRSVSWYQQTPGQGLQFLFEYFSETQRNKGNFPGRFSGRQFSNSRSEMNVSTLELGDSALYLCASSLVAGGQNEQFFGPGTRLTVL.

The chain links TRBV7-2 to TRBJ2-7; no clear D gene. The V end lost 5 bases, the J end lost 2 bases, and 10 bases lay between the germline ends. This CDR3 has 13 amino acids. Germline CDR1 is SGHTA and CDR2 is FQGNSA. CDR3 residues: CASSKLSPYEQYF. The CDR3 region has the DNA TGTGCCAGCAGCAAGCTTTCCCCCTACGAGCAGTACTTC.

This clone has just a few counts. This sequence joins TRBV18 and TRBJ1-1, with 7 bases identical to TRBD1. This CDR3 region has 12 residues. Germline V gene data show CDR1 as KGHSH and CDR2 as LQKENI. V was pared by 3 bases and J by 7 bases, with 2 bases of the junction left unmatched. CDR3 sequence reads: CASSPGQDEAFF. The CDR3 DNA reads TGTGCCAGCTCACCTGGACAGGATGAAGCTTTCTTT.

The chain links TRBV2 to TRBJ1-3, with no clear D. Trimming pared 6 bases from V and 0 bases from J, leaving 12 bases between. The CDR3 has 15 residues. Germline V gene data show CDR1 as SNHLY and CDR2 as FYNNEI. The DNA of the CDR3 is TGTGCCAGCAGGGTTGGGTCGAGCTCTGGAAACACCATATATTTT. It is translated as CASRVGSSSGNTIYF.

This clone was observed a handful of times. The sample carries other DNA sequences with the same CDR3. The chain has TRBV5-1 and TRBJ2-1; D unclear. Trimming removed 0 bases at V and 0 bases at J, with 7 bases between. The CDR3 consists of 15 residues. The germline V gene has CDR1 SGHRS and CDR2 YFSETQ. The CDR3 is CASSLGRSSYNEQFF. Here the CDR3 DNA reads TGCGCCAGCAGCTTGGGCAGGAGCTCCTACAATGAGCAGTTCTTC.

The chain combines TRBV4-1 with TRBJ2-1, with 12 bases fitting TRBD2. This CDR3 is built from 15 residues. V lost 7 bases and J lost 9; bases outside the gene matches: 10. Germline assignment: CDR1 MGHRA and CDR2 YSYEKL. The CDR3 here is CASMSLAGGPGEQFF. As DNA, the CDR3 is TGCGCCAGCATGAGCCTAGCGGGAGGGCCGGGTGAGCAGTTCTTC.

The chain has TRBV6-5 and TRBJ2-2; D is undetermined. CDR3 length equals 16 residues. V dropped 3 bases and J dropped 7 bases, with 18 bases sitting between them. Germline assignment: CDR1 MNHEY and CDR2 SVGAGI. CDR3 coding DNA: TGTGCCAGCAGTTATTACGGGCCCCCCGGAGACGGGGAGCTGTTTTTT. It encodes CASSYYGPPGDGELFF.

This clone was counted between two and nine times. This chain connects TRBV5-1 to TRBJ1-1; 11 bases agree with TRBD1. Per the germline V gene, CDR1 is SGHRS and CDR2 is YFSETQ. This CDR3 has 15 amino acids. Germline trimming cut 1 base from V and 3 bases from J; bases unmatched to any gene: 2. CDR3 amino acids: CASSLRTGGYTEAFF. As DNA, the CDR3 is TGCGCCAGCAGCTTGAGGACAGGGGGCTACACTGAAGCTTTCTTT.

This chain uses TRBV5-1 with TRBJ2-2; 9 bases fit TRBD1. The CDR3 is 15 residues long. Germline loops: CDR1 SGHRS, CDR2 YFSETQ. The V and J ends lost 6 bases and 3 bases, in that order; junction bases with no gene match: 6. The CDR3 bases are TGCGCCAGCACTCGGACAGGGGCTGACACCGGGGAGCTGTTTTTT. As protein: CASTRTGADTGELFF.